This TCR beta chain was captured by sequencing in a study of cytomegalovirus exposure and HLA in healthy donors. V was pared by 1 base and J by 5 bases, with 6 bases between. Germline CDR1 reads LNHNV; CDR2 reads YYDKDF (reference sequence). The CDR3 is 12 amino acids. PCR employed 60 Vbeta and 13 Jbeta primers. The protocol was immunoSEQ multiplex PCR, while the TCRdb copy is restricted to in-frame clones and leaves out a portion. Of 120,000 to 150,000 clones listed, about 80% are singletons. The material sequenced was PBMCs. The genes are TRBV15 and TRBJ2-7; tentatively, D is TRBD2 (5 bases). The sequence derives from a man aged 35 to 55 in good health and CMV-seronegative. DNA of the CDR3: TGTGCCACCAGCAGAGTGCGGGACGAGCAGTACTTC. Amino acid sequence: CATSRVRDEQYF.